This T cell receptor beta chain was sequenced during a study of blood T cell repertoires in COVID-19. In the study overall: PBMCs, B-cell-depleted T cells, or T cells were the source of the cDNA or gDNA that made up the material.

Libraries were prepared by immunoSEQ multiplex PCR; TCRdb keeps only in-frame clonotypes and omits some of them. Here the sample spans hundreds of thousands of clones, around 83% being singletons. Participants in the exposed group had met a COVID-19 case in the 2 weeks before joining the study. Trimming pared 6 bases from V and 4 bases from J, leaving 12 bases between. The CDR3 totals 13 residues. Germline loops: CDR1 MNHEY, CDR2 SVGAGI. The TCR sequence derives from a man between 40 and 49 years old who had been exposed to COVID-19. The chain employs TRBV6-5 and TRBJ1-2, with a weak D call TRBD1 (6 bases). Sample: PBMCs or T cells enriched from blood (not recorded which). The CDR3 DNA sequence: TGTGCCAGCAGACTCCCGGACAGCTATGGCTACACCTTC. Translated, it gives CASRLPDSYGYTF.